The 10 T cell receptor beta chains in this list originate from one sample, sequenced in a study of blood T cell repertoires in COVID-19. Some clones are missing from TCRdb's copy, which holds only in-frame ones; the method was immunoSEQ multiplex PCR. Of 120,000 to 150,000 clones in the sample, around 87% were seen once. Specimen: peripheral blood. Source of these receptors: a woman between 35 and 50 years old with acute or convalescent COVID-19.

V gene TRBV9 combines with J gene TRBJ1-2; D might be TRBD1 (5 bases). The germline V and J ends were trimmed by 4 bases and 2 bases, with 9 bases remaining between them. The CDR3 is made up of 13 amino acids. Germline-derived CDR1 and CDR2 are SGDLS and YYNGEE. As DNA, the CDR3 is TGTGCCAGCAGCCCGCAGGGCAACTATGGCTACACCTTC. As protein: CASSPQGNYGYTF.

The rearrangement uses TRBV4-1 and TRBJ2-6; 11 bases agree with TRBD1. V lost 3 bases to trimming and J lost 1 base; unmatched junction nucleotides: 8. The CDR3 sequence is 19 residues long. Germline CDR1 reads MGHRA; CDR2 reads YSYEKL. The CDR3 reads CASSQEWTGGLSGANVLTF. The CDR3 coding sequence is TGCGCCAGCAGCCAGGAATGGACAGGGGGCTTATCTGGGGCCAACGTCCTGACTTTC.

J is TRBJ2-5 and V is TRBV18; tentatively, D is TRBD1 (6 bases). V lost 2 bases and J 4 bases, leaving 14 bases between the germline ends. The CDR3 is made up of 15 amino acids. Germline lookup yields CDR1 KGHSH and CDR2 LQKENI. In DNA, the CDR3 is TGTGCCAGCTCACCATCTTACAGGGATACAGAGACCCAGTACTTC. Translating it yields CASSPSYRDTETQYF.

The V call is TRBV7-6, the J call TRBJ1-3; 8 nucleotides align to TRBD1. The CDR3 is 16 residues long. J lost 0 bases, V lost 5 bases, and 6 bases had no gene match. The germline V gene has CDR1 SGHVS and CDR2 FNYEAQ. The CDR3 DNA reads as TGTGCCAGCAGCAAGACAGGGGTGTTCTCTGGAAACACCATATATTTT. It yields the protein CASSKTGVFSGNTIYF.

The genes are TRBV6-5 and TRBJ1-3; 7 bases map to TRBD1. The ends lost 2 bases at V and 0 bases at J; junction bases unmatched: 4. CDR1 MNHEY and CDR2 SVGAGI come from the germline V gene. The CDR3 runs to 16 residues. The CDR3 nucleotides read TGTGCCAGCAGTTACAGAGGGGACAGCTCTGGAAACACCATATATTTT. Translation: CASSYRGDSSGNTIYF.

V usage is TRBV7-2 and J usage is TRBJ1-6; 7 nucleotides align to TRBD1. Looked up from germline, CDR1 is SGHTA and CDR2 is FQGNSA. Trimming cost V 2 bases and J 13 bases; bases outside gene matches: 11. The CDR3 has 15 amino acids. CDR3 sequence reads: CASSLSDRVPVPLHF. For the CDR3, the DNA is TGTGCCAGCAGCTTATCTGACAGGGTTCCGGTCCCCCTCCACTTT.

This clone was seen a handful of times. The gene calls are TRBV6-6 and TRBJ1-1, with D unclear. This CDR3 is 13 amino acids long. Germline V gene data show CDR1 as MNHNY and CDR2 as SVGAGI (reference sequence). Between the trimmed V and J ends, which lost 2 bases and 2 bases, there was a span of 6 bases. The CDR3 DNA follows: TGTGCCAGCAGTTACACGGGAAACACTGAAGCTTTCTTT. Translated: CASSYTGNTEAFF.

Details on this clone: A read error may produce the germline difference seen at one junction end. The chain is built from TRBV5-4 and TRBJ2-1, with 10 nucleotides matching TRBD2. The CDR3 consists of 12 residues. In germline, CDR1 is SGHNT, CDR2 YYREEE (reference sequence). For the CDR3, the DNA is TGTGCCAGCAGCTTGGAGGGACTAGCGATCCTCTTC. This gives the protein CASSLEGLAILF.

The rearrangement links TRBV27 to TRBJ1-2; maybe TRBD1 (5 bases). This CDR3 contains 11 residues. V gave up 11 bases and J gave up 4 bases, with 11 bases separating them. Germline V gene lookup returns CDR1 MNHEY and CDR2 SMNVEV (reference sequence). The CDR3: CAAGRGYGYTF. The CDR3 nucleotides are TGTGCCGCGGGGCGGGGCTATGGCTACACCTTC.

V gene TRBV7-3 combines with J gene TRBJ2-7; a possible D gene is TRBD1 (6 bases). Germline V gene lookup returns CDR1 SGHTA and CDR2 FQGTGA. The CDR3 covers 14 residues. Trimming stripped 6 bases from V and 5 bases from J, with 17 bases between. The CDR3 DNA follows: TGTGCCAGCAGTCCCGGGCAGGGGCCCAACGAGCAGTACTTC. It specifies CASSPGQGPNEQYF.